This T cell receptor beta chain was identified during a study of blood T cell repertoires in COVID-19. Deletions cut 6 bases from V and 3 bases from J, with 15 bases between. Germline V lookup: CDR1 LNHDA, CDR2 SQIVND (reference sequence). The CDR3 runs to 16 residues. Sequencing used immunoSEQ multiplex PCR; TCRdb keeps in-frame clones, though not all of them. Found here are tens of thousands of clones, around four fifths of them singletons; the top ten hold 6.5% to 8.5%. The clonotype originates from a man aged 55 to 70 with active COVID-19. The sequenced sample was peripheral blood. The chain joins TRBV19 to TRBJ2-6; no definite D call. CDR3 bases: TGTGCCAGTAGAATTGGTCGGGTTGTTGGGGCCAACGTCCTGACTTTC. Amino acid sequence: CASRIGRVVGANVLTF.